This entry lists 22 T cell receptor beta chains sequenced from one sample in a study of T cell responses to AZD1222 COVID-19 vaccine. Method: immunoSEQ multiplex PCR; TCRdb's copy keeps in-frame clones and lacks some. The sample records 60,000 to 85,000 clones, roughly 84% being singletons. The sequencing here drew on peripheral blood, taken 28 days after the second AZD1222 dose. These TCRs come from an adult who received the AZD1222 COVID-19 vaccine.

The chain recombines TRBV5-4 with TRBJ1-1, with D tentatively TRBD1 (6 bases). The CDR3 spans 12 residues. Germline V gene sequence: CDR1 SGHNT, CDR2 YYREEE (reference sequence). The V and J ends lost 4 bases and 5 bases respectively, with 9 bases between them. CDR3 nucleotides: TGTGCCAGCAGCCAACAGGGTACTGAAGCTTTCTTT. It translates to CASSQQGTEAFF.

The chain recombines TRBV6-5 with TRBJ1-5; 12 bases line up with TRBD1. Germline V gene sequence: CDR1 MNHEY, CDR2 SVGAGI. J was trimmed by 5 bases and V by 8 bases; bases with no gene match: 1. The length of the CDR3 is 13 residues. CDR3 nucleotides: TGTGCCAGCGGGACAGGGGGCCATCAGCCCCAGCATTTT. Its translation: CASGTGGHQPQHF.

This chain links TRBV7-3 with TRBJ1-1, with TRBD1 as a possible D gene (5 bases). The V and J ends lost 1 base and 0 bases respectively, with 18 bases between them. CDR1 and CDR2 (germline): SGHTA, FQGTGA. The CDR3 has 18 residues. In nucleotides, the CDR3 is TGTGCCAGCAGCTTAATGTCGGGGGTCTCGATCATGAACACTGAAGCTTTCTTT. Encoded protein: CASSLMSGVSIMNTEAFF.

This chain links TRBV28 with TRBJ2-7; D gene unclear. Germline CDR1 and CDR2: MDHEN and SYDVKM. With 6 bases removed from V and 0 bases from J, the gap between germline ends came to 12 bases. The length of the CDR3 is 14 residues. The CDR3 coding sequence is TGTGCCAGCAGCCCTTTTTCCGACTCCTACGAGCAGTACTTC. Amino acids: CASSPFSDSYEQYF.

The V gene is TRBV5-1, the J gene TRBJ1-1; no clear D gene. V was clipped by 4 bases and J by 5 bases, with 12 bases between them. CDR1 and CDR2 from the germline V gene are SGHRS and YFSETQ. This CDR3 has 13 amino acids. The CDR3 region has the DNA TGCGCCAGCAGCCCAGGAGGGCGTACTGAAGCTTTCTTT. Protein product: CASSPGGRTEAFF.

The CDR3, as DNA: TGTGCTAGTGGTTTGGGCGCTTGGGCCTACGAGCAGTACTTC. Translated, it gives CASGLGAWAYEQYF. The J gene is TRBJ2-7, the V gene TRBV12-5; D gene unclear. Germline CDR1 reads LGHNT; CDR2 reads FRNRAP. V was cut by 1 base and J by 2 bases, with 9 bases left in between. The CDR3 runs 14 residues.

This chain connects TRBV6-5 to TRBJ2-7, with TRBD1 as a possible D gene (6 bases). Germline lookup yields CDR1 MNHEY and CDR2 SVGAGI. V was clipped by 4 bases and J by 3 bases, with 10 bases between them. The CDR3 contains 13 residues. The CDR3 DNA follows: TGTGCCAGCAGTTGGATGACAGGCTACGAGCAGTACTTC. Residues: CASSWMTGYEQYF.

The chain links TRBV7-8 to TRBJ1-2, with TRBD1 matching 9 bases. The CDR3 covers 17 residues. The V gene's germline CDR1 is SGHVS and CDR2 FQNEAQ. The V segment lost 0 bases and the J segment 7 bases; nucleotides outside the gene matches: 12. CDR3 protein: CASSLATGQGALGGYTF. The CDR3 region has the DNA TGTGCCAGCAGCTTAGCTACGGGACAGGGAGCTCTGGGTGGCTACACCTTC.

The rearrangement uses TRBV4-2 and TRBJ2-1, with 10 positions matching TRBD2. J gave up 7 bases and V 4 bases, and 13 bases lay outside the gene matches. Per germline, CDR1 LGHNA and CDR2 YNFKEQ. CDR3 size: 17 residues. This chain's CDR3 is CASSLKLAGWQLNEQFF. DNA for the CDR3: TGTGCCAGCAGCCTGAAACTAGCGGGGTGGCAATTGAATGAGCAGTTCTTC.

This clone has a single count. V usage is TRBV7-3 and J usage is TRBJ1-1, with D unresolved. V was clipped by 5 bases and J by 1 base, with 14 bases between them. The germline gives CDR1 SGHTA, CDR2 FQGTGA. The CDR3 loop spans 15 amino acids. CDR3 amino acids: CASSQLVGPNTEAFF. CDR3 sequence (DNA): TGTGCCAGCAGCCAGCTGGTGGGCCCGAACACTGAAGCTTTCTTT.

The chain recombines TRBV27 with TRBJ1-1; D possibly corresponds to TRBD1 (6 bases). This CDR3 has 14 amino acids. The germline V gene encodes CDR1 MNHEY and CDR2 SMNVEV (reference sequence). V lost 3 bases to trimming and J lost 3 bases, with 11 bases between them. This chain's CDR3 is CASSLSGGHTEAFF. CDR3 DNA sequence: TGTGCCAGCAGTTTGTCCGGGGGGCACACTGAAGCTTTCTTT.

This chain connects TRBV7-8 to TRBJ1-2; the D gene is possibly TRBD1 (6 bases). The CDR3 consists of 15 residues. V lost 3 bases, J lost 6 bases, and 17 bases lay in between. CDR1 SGHVS and CDR2 FQNEAQ come from the germline V gene. CDR3 amino acids: CASSLGATPRDGYTF. DNA of the CDR3: TGTGCCAGCAGCTTGGGGGCTACCCCTAGGGATGGCTACACCTTC.

The DNA for the CDR3 is TGCGCCAGCAGCCAAGGAAGCCTCACACCTTCCAAGACGGGCACTGAAGCTTTCTTT. It yields the protein CASSQGSLTPSKTGTEAFF. The rearrangement links TRBV4-3 to TRBJ1-1; no clear D gene. Germline values: CDR1 LGHNA, CDR2 YSLEER. The V and J ends lost 1 base and 4 bases respectively, with 25 bases between them. The CDR3 runs 19 residues.

The chain uses TRBV7-3 and TRBJ2-2; D perhaps matches TRBD1 (5 bases). CDR1 and CDR2 from the germline V gene are SGHTA and FQGTGA. This CDR3 has 17 residues. The germline V and J ends were trimmed by 1 base and 4 bases, with 16 bases remaining between them. CDR3 in amino acids: CASSLNARGASTGELFF. The CDR3 DNA sequence: TGTGCCAGCAGCTTAAATGCTAGGGGCGCGAGCACCGGGGAGCTGTTTTTT.

The CDR3 region is CASSLVQVESTDTQYF. The CDR3 region has the DNA TGTGCCAGCAGTTTAGTCCAGGTTGAGAGCACAGATACGCAGTATTTT. The chain joins TRBV27 to TRBJ2-3; D is unresolved. Trimming removed 2 bases from V and 0 bases from J, with 12 bases in between. Germline assignment: CDR1 MNHEY and CDR2 SMNVEV (reference sequence). This CDR3 spans 16 amino acids.

This clone appeared once. The chain recombines TRBV18 with TRBJ1-2; weak D call: TRBD1 (5 bases). Germline-derived CDR1 and CDR2 are KGHSH and LQKENI. This CDR3 has 13 residues. V was clipped by 5 bases and J by 2 bases, with 9 bases between them. The CDR3 spells CASSMRQNYGYTF. For the CDR3, the DNA is TGTGCCAGCTCAATGAGACAGAACTATGGCTACACCTTC.

The rearrangement uses TRBV7-2 and TRBJ1-5; TRBD1 aligns across 7 bases. Trimming took 6 bases from V and 6 from J; bases not matched to a gene: 2. The CDR3 is 12 amino acids. Germline CDR1 reads SGHTA; CDR2 reads FQGNSA. Written as DNA, the CDR3 is TGTGCCAGCAGTTACAGGGGTCAGCCCCAGCATTTT. This translates into CASSYRGQPQHF.

The V call is TRBV9, the J call TRBJ2-7; D gene ambiguous. Trimming left V 4 bases short and J 5 bases short, with 13 bases between. The CDR3 is 13 amino acids. Per the germline V gene, CDR1 is SGDLS and CDR2 is YYNGEE. CDR3 sequence: CASSSGPIDEQYF. As DNA, the CDR3 is TGTGCCAGCAGCTCCGGGCCGATCGACGAGCAGTACTTC.

This chain joins TRBV5-5 and TRBJ1-6; TRBD1 matches at 7 bases. Germline lookup yields CDR1 SGHKS and CDR2 YYEKEE (reference sequence). Trimming cost V 1 base and J 12 bases; bases outside gene matches: 10. This CDR3 region has 15 residues. The CDR3 DNA sequence: TGTGCCAGCAGCTTGTTCGGCAGGGGGAACGGACCCCTCCACTTT. It specifies CASSLFGRGNGPLHF.

V is TRBV7-9 and J is TRBJ2-3; TRBD2 matches at 7 bases. This CDR3 spans 15 amino acids. Germline lookup yields CDR1 SEHNR and CDR2 FQNEAQ (reference sequence). The V and J ends lost 7 bases and 2 bases, in that order; junction bases with no gene match: 9. The CDR3 region is CASTKRRGNTDTQYF. The CDR3 nucleotides read TGTGCCAGCACCAAGCGGCGGGGGAACACAGATACGCAGTATTTT.

This chain connects TRBV30 to TRBJ1-5, with 7 positions matching TRBD1. The germline V gene has CDR1 GTSNPN and CDR2 SVGIG (reference sequence). The CDR3 loop spans 14 amino acids. With 0 bases clipped from V and 5 bases from J, the junction kept 4 bases outside the gene matches. The CDR3 DNA reads as TGTGCCTGGAGTGTTGAGGGACAGTATCAGCCCCAGCATTTT. As protein: CAWSVEGQYQPQHF.

The chain recombines TRBV7-2 with TRBJ1-1; perhaps TRBD1 as D (6 bases). The germline gives CDR1 SGHTA, CDR2 FQGNSA. This CDR3 contains 12 residues. Between the trimmed V and J ends, which lost 2 bases and 11 bases, there was a span of 12 bases. This CDR3 is CASSLSTGRAFF. CDR3 bases: TGTGCCAGCAGCTTATCGACAGGAAGGGCTTTCTTT.